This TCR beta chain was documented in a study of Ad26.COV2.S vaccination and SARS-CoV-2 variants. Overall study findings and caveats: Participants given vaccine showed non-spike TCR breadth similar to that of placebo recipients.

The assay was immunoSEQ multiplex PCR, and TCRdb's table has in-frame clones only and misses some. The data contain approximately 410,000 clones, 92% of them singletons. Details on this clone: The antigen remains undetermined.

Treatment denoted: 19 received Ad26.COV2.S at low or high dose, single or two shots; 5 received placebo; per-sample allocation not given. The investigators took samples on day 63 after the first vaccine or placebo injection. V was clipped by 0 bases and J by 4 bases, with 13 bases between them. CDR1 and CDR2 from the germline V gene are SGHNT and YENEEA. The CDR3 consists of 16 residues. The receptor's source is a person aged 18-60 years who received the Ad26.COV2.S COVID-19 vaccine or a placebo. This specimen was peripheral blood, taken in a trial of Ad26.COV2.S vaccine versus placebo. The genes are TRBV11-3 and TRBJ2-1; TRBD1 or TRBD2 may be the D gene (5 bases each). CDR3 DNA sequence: TGTGCCAGCAGCTTAGATTCGGGACGAGGATACAATGAGCAGTTCTTC. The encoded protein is CASSLDSGRGYNEQFF.